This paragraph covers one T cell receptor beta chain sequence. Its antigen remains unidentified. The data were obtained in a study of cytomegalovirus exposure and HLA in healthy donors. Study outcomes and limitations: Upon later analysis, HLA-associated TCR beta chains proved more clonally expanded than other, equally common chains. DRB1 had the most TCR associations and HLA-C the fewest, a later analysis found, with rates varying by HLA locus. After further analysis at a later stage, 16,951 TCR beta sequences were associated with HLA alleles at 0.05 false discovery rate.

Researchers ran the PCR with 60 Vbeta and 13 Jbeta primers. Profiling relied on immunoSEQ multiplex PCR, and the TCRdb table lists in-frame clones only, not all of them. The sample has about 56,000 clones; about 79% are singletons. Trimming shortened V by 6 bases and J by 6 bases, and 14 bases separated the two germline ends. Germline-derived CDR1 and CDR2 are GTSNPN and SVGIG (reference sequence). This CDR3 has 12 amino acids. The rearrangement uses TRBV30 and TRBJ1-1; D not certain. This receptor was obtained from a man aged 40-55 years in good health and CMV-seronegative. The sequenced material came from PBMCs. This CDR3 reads CACTKEGAEAFF. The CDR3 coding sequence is TGTGCCTGCACTAAGGAGGGCGCTGAAGCTTTCTTT.